Sequencing of this TCR beta chain was carried out in a study of blood T cell repertoires in COVID-19. The CDR3 runs to 12 residues. Looked up from germline, CDR1 is SGHKS and CDR2 is YYEKEE (reference sequence). V lost 6 bases and J 1 base, leaving 7 bases between the germline ends. Libraries were prepared by immunoSEQ multiplex PCR; TCRdb keeps only in-frame clonotypes and omits some of them. The top ten hold about 2.1% of the sample, which has approximately 170,000 clones, more than 70% seen once. Sequenced sample: peripheral blood. V is TRBV5-5 and J is TRBJ1-1; D not resolved. This receptor was obtained from a man in his fifties who had recovered from COVID-19. This chain's CDR3 is CASTGRNTEAFF. CDR3 bases: TGTGCCAGCACAGGCAGGAACACTGAAGCTTTCTTT.